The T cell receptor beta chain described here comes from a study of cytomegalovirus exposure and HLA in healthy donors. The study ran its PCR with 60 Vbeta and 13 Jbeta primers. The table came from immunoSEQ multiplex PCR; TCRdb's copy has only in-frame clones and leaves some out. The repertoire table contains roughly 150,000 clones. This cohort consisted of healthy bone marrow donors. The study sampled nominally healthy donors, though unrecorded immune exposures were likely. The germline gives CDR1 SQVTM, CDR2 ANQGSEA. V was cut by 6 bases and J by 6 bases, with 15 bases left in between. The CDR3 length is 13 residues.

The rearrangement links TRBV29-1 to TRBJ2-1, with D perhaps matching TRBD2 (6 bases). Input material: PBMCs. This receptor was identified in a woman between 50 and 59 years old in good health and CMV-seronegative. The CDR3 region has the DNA TGCAGCGTGCCCCTCGGAGGGAGCAATGAGCAGTTCTTC. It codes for CSVPLGGSNEQFF.